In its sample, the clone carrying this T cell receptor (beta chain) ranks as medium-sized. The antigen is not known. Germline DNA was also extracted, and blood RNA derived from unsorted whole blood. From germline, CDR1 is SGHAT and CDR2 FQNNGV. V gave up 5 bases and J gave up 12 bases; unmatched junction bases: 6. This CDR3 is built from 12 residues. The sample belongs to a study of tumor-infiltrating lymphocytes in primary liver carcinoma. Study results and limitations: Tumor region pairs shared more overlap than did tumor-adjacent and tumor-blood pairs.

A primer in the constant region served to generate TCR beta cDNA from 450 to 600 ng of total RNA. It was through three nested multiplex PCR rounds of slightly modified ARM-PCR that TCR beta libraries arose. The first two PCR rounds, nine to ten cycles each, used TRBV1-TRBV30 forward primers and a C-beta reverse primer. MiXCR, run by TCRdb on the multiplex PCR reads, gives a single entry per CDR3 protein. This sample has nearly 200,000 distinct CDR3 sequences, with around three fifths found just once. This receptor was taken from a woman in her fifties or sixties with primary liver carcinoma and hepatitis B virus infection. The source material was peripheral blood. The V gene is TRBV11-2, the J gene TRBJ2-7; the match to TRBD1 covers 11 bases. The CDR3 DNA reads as TGTGCCAGCAGCCTGGGACAGGGGGATATGTACTTC. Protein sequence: CASSLGQGDMYF.